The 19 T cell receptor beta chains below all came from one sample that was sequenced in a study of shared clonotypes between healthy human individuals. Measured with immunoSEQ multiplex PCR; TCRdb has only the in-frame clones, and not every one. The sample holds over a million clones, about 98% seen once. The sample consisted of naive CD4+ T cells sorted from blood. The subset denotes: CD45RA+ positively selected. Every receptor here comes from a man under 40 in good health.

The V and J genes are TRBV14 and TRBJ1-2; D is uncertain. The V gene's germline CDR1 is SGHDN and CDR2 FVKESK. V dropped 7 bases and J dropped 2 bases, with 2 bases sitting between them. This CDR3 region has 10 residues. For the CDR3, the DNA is TGTGCCAGCATAAACTATGGCTACACCTTC. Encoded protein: CASINYGYTF.

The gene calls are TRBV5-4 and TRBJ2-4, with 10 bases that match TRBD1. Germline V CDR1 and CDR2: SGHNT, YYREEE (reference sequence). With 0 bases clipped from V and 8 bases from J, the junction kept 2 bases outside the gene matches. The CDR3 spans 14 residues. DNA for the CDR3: TGTGCCAGCAGCTTGGGCGACAGGGGGCACATTCAGTACTTC. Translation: CASSLGDRGHIQYF.

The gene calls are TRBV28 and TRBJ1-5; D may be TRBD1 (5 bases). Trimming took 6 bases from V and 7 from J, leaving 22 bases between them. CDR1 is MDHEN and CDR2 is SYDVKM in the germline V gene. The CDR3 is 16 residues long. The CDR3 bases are TGTGCCAGCAGCCCTTCTAAGGGACCGACTAGCCAGCCCCAGCATTTT. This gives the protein CASSPSKGPTSQPQHF.

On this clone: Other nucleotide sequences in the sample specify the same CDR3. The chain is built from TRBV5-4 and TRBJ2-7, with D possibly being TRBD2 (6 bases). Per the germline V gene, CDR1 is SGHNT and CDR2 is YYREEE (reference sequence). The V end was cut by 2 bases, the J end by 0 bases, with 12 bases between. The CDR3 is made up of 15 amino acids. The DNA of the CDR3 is TGTGCCAGCAGCTTAGGGACCGGGGGCTCCTACGAGCAGTACTTC. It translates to CASSLGTGGSYEQYF.

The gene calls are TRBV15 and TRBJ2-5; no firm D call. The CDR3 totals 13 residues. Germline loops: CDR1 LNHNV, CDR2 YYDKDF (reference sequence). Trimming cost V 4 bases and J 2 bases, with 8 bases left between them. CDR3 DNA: TGTGCCACCAGCAAGGGAACGCAAGAGACCCAGTACTTC. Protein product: CATSKGTQETQYF.

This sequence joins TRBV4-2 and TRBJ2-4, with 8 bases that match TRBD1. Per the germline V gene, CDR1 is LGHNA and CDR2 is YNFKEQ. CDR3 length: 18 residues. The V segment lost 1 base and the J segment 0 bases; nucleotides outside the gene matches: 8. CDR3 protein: CASSQGQGRTIAKNIQYF. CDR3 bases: TGTGCCAGCAGCCAAGGACAGGGGCGAACTATAGCCAAAAACATTCAGTACTTC.

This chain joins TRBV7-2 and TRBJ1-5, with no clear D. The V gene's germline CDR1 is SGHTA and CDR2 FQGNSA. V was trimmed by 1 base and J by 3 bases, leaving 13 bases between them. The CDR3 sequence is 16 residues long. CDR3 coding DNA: TGTGCCAGCAGCTTAGAGTTCTTCGAGTACAATCAGCCCCAGCATTTT. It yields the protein CASSLEFFEYNQPQHF.

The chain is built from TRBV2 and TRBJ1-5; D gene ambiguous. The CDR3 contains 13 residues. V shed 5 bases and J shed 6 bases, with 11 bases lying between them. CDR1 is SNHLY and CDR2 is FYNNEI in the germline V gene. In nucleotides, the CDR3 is TGTGCCAGCAGTCAAGAGACGGGTCAGCCCCAGCATTTT. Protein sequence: CASSQETGQPQHF.

This CDR3 reads CASSPASGASSYEQYF. The CDR3 nucleotides read TGCGCCAGCAGCCCGGCTAGCGGTGCATCCTCCTACGAGCAGTACTTC. V and J are TRBV4-1 and TRBJ2-7; 7 positions match TRBD2. The germline CDR1 and CDR2 sequences are MGHRA and YSYEKL. The CDR3 contains 16 residues. The V gene end was trimmed by 4 bases and the J gene end by 0 bases; junction bases not matched to a gene: 9.

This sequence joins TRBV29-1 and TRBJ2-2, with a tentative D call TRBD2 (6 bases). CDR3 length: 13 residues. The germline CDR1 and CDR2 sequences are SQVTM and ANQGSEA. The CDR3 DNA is TGCAGTGGCGGGATGCTGAACACCGGGGAGCTGTTTTTT. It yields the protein CSGGMLNTGELFF.

The CDR3 loop reads CASSLRGGNTIYF. The CDR3 DNA reads TGTGCCAGCAGCTTGAGGGGCGGAAACACCATATATTTT. The V and J genes are TRBV7-8 and TRBJ1-3, with TRBD1 as a possible D gene (5 bases). The V gene's germline CDR1 is SGHVS and CDR2 FQNEAQ. This CDR3 has 13 residues. V was clipped by 3 bases and J by 4 bases, with 7 bases between them.

Written as DNA, the CDR3 is TGCGCCAGCAGCTGGACAGGGGGCTCCTACAATGAGCAGTTCTTC. Encoded protein: CASSWTGGSYNEQFF. The J gene is TRBJ2-1, the V gene TRBV5-1, with 10 positions matching TRBD1. The CDR3 has 15 residues. V dropped 3 bases and J dropped 0; count of bases not matched to a gene: 0. From germline, CDR1 is SGHRS and CDR2 YFSETQ.

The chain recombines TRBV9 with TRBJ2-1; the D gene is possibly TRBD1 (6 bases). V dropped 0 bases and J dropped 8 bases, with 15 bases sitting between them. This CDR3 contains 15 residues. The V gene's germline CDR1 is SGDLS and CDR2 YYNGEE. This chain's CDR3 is CASSVEQGPLDEQFF. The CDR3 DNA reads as TGTGCCAGCAGCGTAGAACAGGGTCCTCTCGATGAGCAGTTCTTC.

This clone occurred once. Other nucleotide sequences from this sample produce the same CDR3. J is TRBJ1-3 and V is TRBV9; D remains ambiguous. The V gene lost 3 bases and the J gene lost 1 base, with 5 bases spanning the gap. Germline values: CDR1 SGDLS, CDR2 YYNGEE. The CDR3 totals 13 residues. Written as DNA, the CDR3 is TGTGCCAGCAGCGAAAAGTCTGGAAACACCATATATTTT. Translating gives CASSEKSGNTIYF.

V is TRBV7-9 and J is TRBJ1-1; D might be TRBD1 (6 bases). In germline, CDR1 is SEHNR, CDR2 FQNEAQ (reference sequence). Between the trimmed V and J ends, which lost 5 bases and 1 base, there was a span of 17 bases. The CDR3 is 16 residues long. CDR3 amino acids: CASSRPRGEGNTEAFF. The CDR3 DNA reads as TGTGCCAGCAGCCGACCCAGGGGCGAGGGGAACACTGAAGCTTTCTTT.

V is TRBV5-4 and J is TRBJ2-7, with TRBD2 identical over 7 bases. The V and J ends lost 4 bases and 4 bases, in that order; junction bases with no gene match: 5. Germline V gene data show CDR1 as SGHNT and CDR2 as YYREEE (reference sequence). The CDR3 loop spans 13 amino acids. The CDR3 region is CASSGRGSYEQYF. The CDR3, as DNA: TGTGCCAGCAGCGGGCGGGGGTCATACGAGCAGTACTTC.

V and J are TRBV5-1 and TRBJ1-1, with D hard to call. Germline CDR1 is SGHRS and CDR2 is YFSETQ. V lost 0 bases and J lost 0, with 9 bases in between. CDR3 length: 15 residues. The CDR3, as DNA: TGCGCCAGCAGCTTGGGTGGGTTCTTGAACACTGAAGCTTTCTTT. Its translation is CASSLGGFLNTEAFF.

The CDR3 loop is CASSPHGVSGSSYNEQFF. The DNA for the CDR3 is TGTGCCAGCAGCCCCCACGGTGTTAGCGGGAGTTCCTACAATGAGCAGTTCTTC. The V and J genes are TRBV9 and TRBJ2-1; 9 bases agree with TRBD2. This CDR3 is 18 amino acids long. The V gene's germline CDR1 is SGDLS and CDR2 YYNGEE. V lost 4 bases, J lost 1 base, and 12 bases stayed unmatched.

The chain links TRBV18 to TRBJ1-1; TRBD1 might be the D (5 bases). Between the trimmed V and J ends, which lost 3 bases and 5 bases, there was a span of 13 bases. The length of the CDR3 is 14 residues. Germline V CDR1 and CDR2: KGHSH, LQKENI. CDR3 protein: CASSPLGGVTEAFF. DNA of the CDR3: TGTGCCAGCTCACCTCTGGGGGGTGTTACTGAAGCTTTCTTT.